This T cell receptor beta chain was found in a study of cytomegalovirus exposure and HLA in healthy donors. Germline values: CDR1 MNHNY, CDR2 SVGAGI (reference sequence). The CDR3 totals 13 residues. The V end lost 6 bases, the J end lost 0 bases, and 8 bases lay between the germline ends. A multiplex PCR was run with 60 Vbeta primers and 13 Jbeta primers. TCRdb's copy holds only in-frame clones and misses some; the assay was immunoSEQ multiplex PCR. Seen in this sample are 50,000 or so clones; the ten most common clones hold around 2.1%. The specimen was PBMCs. The TCR originated in a woman under 30 in good health and CMV-seronegative. The V gene is TRBV6-6, the J gene TRBJ1-1; D gene unclear. CDR3 loop: CASSWAVNTEAFF. The CDR3 DNA reads TGTGCCAGCAGCTGGGCCGTGAACACTGAAGCTTTCTTT.